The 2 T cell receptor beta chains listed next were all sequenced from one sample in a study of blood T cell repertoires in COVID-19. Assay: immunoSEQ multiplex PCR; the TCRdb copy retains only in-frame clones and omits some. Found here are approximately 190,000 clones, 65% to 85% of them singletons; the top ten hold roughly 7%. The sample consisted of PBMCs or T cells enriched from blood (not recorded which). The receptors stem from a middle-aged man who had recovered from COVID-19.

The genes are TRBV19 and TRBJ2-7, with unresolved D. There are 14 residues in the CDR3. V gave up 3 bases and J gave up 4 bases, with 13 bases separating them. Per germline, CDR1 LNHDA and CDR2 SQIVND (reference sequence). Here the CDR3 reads CASSISGRRYEQYF. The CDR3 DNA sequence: TGTGCCAGTAGTATCTCAGGAAGACGTTACGAGCAGTACTTC.

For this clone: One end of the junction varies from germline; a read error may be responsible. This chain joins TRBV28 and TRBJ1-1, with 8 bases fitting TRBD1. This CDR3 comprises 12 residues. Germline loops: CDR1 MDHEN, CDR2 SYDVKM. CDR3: CASTSGDRRHSF. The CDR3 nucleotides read TGTGCCAGCACCTCAGGGGACAGGCGTCACTCGTTT. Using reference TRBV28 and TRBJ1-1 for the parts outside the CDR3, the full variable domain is DVKVTQSSRYLVKRTGEKVFLECVQDMDHENMFWYRQDPGLGLRLIYFSYDVKMKEKGDIPEGYSVSREKKERFSLILESASTNQTSMYLCASTSGDRRHSFGQGTRLTVV.